This TCR beta chain was obtained from a study of response to subunit inactivated influenza vaccine. Findings and caveats of the study: New T cells are recruited in small numbers by each seasonal influenza vaccination, according to the authors' suggestion.

This clonotype has just a few counts. Its target is unknown. This CDR3 is 16 amino acids long. The V gene's germline CDR1 is SGHRS and CDR2 YFSETQ. The V gene end was trimmed by 5 bases and the J gene end by 1 base; junction bases not matched to a gene: 9. TCRdb used MiXCR to reprocess the RT-PCR reads, holding one entry per CDR3 protein. The profile shows around 540,000 distinct CDR3 sequences, 10% to 15% of them singletons. The sample in question was PBMCs from blood, obtained on the day of vaccination. The chain employs TRBV5-1 and TRBJ2-3; 8 positions match TRBD2. This receptor was identified in a man in his fifties who received an inactivated influenza vaccine. CDR3 in DNA: TGCGCCAGCAGTTCCAAGCGGGAGAGGGGCACAGATACGCAGTATTTT. Amino acid sequence: CASSSKRERGTDTQYF.